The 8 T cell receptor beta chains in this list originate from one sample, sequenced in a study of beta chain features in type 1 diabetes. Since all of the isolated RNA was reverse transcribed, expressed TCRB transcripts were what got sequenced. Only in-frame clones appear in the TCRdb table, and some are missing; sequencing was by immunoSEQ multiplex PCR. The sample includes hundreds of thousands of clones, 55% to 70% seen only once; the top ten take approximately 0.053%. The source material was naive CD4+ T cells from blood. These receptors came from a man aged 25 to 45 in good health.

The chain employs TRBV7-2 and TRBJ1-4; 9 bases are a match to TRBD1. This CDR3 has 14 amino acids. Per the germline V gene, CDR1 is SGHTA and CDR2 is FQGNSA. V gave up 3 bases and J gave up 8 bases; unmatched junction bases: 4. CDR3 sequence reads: CASSLGQGKEKLFF. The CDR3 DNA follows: TGTGCCAGCAGCTTGGGACAGGGAAAGGAAAAACTGTTTTTT.

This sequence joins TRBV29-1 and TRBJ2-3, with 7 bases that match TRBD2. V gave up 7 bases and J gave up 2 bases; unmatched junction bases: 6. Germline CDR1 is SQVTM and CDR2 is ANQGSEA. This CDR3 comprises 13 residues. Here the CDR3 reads CSARQRDTDTQYF. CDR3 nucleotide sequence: TGCAGCGCCCGACAGCGGGACACAGATACGCAGTATTTT.

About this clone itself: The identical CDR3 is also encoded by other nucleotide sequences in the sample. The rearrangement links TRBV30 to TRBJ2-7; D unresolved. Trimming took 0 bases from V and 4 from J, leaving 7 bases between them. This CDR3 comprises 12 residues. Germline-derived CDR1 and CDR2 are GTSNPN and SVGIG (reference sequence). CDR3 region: CAWSVLVYEQYF. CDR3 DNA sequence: TGTGCCTGGAGTGTACTTGTTTACGAGCAGTACTTC. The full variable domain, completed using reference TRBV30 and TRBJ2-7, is SQTIHQWPATLVQPVGSPLSLECTVEGTSNPNLYWYRQAAGRGLQLLFYSVGIGQISSEVPQNLSASRPQDRQFILSSKKLLLSDSGFYLCAWSVLVYEQYFGPGTRLTVT.

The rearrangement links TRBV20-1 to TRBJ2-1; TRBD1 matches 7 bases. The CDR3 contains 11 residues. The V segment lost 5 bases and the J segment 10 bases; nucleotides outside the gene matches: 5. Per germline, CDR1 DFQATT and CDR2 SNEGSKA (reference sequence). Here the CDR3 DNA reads TGCAGTGCTCACGGACAGGTAGAGCAGTTCTTC. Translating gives CSAHGQVEQFF.

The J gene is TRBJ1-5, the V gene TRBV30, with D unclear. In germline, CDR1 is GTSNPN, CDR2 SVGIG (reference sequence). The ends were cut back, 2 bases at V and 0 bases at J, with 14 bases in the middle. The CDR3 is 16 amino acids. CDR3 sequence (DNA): TGTGCCTGGAGTTTTAAGACATCCGATAGCAATCAGCCCCAGCATTTT. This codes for CAWSFKTSDSNQPQHF.

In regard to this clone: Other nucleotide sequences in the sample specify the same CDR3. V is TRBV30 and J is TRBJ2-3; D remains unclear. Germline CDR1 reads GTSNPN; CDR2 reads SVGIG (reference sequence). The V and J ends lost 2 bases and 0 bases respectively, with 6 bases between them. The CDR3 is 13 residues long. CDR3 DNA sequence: TGTGCCTGGAGTAGGGTTAGCACAGATACGCAGTATTTT. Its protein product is CAWSRVSTDTQYF.

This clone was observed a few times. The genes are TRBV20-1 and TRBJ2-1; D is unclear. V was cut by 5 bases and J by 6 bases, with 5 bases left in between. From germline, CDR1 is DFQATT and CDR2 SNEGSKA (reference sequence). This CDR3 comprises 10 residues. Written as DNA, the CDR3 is TGCAGTGCTCTGCGCAATGAGCAGTTCTTC. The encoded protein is CSALRNEQFF.

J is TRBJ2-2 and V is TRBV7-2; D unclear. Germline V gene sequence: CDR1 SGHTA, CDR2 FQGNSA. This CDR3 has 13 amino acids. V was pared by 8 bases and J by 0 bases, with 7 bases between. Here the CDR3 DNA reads TGTGCCAGCGGCAGATCGAACACCGGGGAGCTGTTTTTT. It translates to CASGRSNTGELFF.